These 11 T cell receptor beta chains were sequenced from one sample in a study of OX40 agonist ivuxolimab in advanced cancers. Some clones are missing from TCRdb's copy, which holds only in-frame ones; the method was immunoSEQ multiplex PCR. The sample lists around 140,000 clones; just over 90% were seen once. The input for sequencing was CD4+ or CD8+ T cells sorted from blood, taken in a trial of the OX40 agonist ivuxolimab. Source of these receptors: an adult with an advanced solid tumor such as melanoma, head and neck, liver or kidney cancer.

This rearrangement joins TRBV5-1 to TRBJ2-1; TRBD2 aligns across 9 bases. V dropped 3 bases and J dropped 3; count of bases not matched to a gene: 4. The CDR3 has 15 residues. Germline V gene sequence: CDR1 SGHRS, CDR2 YFSETQ. The CDR3 here is CASSSGGRGYNEQFF. CDR3 sequence (DNA): TGCGCCAGCAGCTCTGGCGGGAGGGGCTACAATGAGCAGTTCTTC.

The chain employs TRBV18 and TRBJ1-3, with D perhaps matching TRBD1 (6 bases). This CDR3 has 15 residues. Between the trimmed V and J ends, which lost 0 bases and 4 bases, there was a span of 10 bases. The germline V gene has CDR1 KGHSH and CDR2 LQKENI. The CDR3 nucleotides read TGTGCCAGCTCACCACCTCCAGGGGCGGGAAACACCATATATTTT. It specifies CASSPPPGAGNTIYF.

This clone was detected only once. The gene calls are TRBV29-1 and TRBJ2-7; D possibly corresponds to TRBD2 (5 bases). The CDR3 spans 13 residues. The V gene lost 3 bases and the J gene lost 2 bases, with 11 bases spanning the gap. Germline CDR1 reads SQVTM; CDR2 reads ANQGSEA. CDR3 loop: CSVEGGRPYEQYF. CDR3 coding DNA: TGCAGCGTTGAGGGCGGGCGTCCCTACGAGCAGTACTTC.

CDR3 DNA: TGTGCCTGGAGACGGAGACCGAACACCGGGGAGCTGTTTTTT. Encoded protein: CAWRRRPNTGELFF. V is TRBV30 and J is TRBJ2-2; D is undetermined. The length of the CDR3 is 14 residues. V was clipped by 3 bases and J by 0 bases, with 8 bases between them. The germline V gene encodes CDR1 GTSNPN and CDR2 SVGIG (reference sequence). Using reference TRBV30 and TRBJ2-2 for the parts outside the CDR3, the full variable domain is SQTIHQWPATLVQPVGSPLSLECTVEGTSNPNLYWYRQAAGRGLQLLFYSVGIGQISSEVPQNLSASRPQDRQFILSSKKLLLSDSGFYLCAWRRRPNTGELFFGEGSRLTVL.

V and J are TRBV5-1 and TRBJ2-3; tentatively, D is TRBD1 (5 bases). The CDR3 consists of 14 residues. V was clipped by 5 bases and J by 6 bases, with 16 bases between them. The germline gives CDR1 SGHRS, CDR2 YFSETQ. The CDR3 is CASSPFRVADTQYF. CDR3 bases: TGCGCCAGCAGTCCTTTCAGGGTGGCGGATACGCAGTATTTT.

The chain recombines TRBV5-1 with TRBJ2-1; D is unresolved. The germline gives CDR1 SGHRS, CDR2 YFSETQ. Trimming took off 4 bases at V and 7 bases at J, with 18 bases between the two ends. There are 15 residues in the CDR3. The CDR3 DNA sequence: TGCGCCAGCAGCACCTCCCCCCCGGCCATTAATGAGCAGTTCTTC. Amino acids: CASSTSPPAINEQFF.

The chain links TRBV28 to TRBJ2-3, with TRBD2 matching over 14 bases. V trimming: 2 bases; J trimming: 2 bases; junction bases outside the gene matches: 6. CDR3 length: 18 amino acids. CDR1 MDHEN and CDR2 SYDVKM come from the germline V gene. The CDR3: CASSLLPTSGGDTDTQYF. The CDR3 DNA sequence: TGTGCCAGCAGTTTACTCCCGACTAGCGGGGGGGACACAGATACGCAGTATTTT.

The chain couples TRBV6-1 to TRBJ1-1; D possibly corresponds to TRBD1 (6 bases). CDR3 length: 14 residues. V dropped 8 bases and J dropped 0 bases, with 13 bases sitting between them. Looked up from germline, CDR1 is MNHNS and CDR2 is SASEGT. The CDR3 DNA is TGTGCCAGCTCGGGACAACCTATGAACACTGAAGCTTTCTTT. This sequence encodes CASSGQPMNTEAFF.

The chain couples TRBV5-6 to TRBJ1-2, with D perhaps matching TRBD1 (5 bases). Trimming stripped 4 bases from V and 8 bases from J, with 15 bases between. Germline CDR1 is SGHDT and CDR2 is YYEEEE. The CDR3 covers 13 residues. CDR3: CASSPPGVGGYTF. In DNA, the CDR3 is TGTGCCAGCAGCCCTCCGGGGGTAGGCGGCTACACCTTC.

V usage is TRBV30 and J usage is TRBJ1-2; D may be TRBD1 (5 bases). The CDR3 runs to 13 residues. Germline CDR1 reads GTSNPN; CDR2 reads SVGIG (reference sequence). V lost 5 bases to trimming and J lost 0 bases, with 10 bases between them. For the CDR3, the DNA is TGTGCCTGGGGTGGGACCCCTAACTATGGCTACACCTTC. This gives the protein CAWGGTPNYGYTF. Filled out from reference TRBV30 and TRBJ1-2, the complete variable domain reads SQTIHQWPATLVQPVGSPLSLECTVEGTSNPNLYWYRQAAGRGLQLLFYSVGIGQISSEVPQNLSASRPQDRQFILSSKKLLLSDSGFYLCAWGGTPNYGYTFGSGTRLTVV.

A remark on this clone: One end of the junction is discordant with germline, which a read error may explain. This chain connects TRBV7-7 to TRBJ2-5, with a weak D call TRBD1 (7 bases). The germline V gene encodes CDR1 SSHAT and CDR2 FNYEAQ (reference sequence). The CDR3 runs 15 residues. The CDR3 protein is CASSFGGQGGETQYF. The CDR3 DNA sequence: TGTGCTAGCAGCTTTGGGGGCCAGGGGGGAGAGACCCAGTACTTC. The full variable domain, rest sourced from reference TRBV7-7 and TRBJ2-5, is GAGVSQSPRYKVTKRGQDVTLRCDPISSHATLYWYQQALGQGPEFLTYFNYEAQPDKSGLPSDRFSAERPEGSISTLTIQRTEQRDSAMYRCASSFGGQGGETQYFGPGTRLLVL.